The 2 T cell receptor beta chains given below trace back to one sample, sequenced in a study of immune heterogeneity within non-small cell lung tumors. Genomic DNA from bulk tumor acted as the template, and 600 ng was loaded per sample. Surgical sampling yielded several biopsies per primary tumor (spaced far apart). Patients underwent curative surgery for non-small cell lung cancer (untreated and newly diagnosed). A multiplex PCR containing 32 V primers and 13 J primers was used to amplify TCR beta CDR3. TCRdb redid the calling of the multiplex PCR reads with MiXCR, one entry per CDR3 protein. The top ten clones hold over 25% of a sample with approximately 2,200 distinct CDR3 sequences, roughly 36% of them seen once. Sequencing used lung tumor tissue. All receptors derive from a man between 65 and 85 years old with non-small cell lung cancer.

This clonotype rates as large. This chain links TRBV5-1 with TRBJ2-7, with D perhaps TRBD1 (6 bases). Germline lookup yields CDR1 SGHRS and CDR2 YFSETQ. The CDR3 is 14 residues long. The V and J ends lost 4 bases and 0 bases respectively, with 11 bases between them. The CDR3 nucleotides are TGCGCCAGCAGCACGGACAGTTACTCCTACGAGCAGTACTTC. This encodes CASSTDSYSYEQYF.

This sequence joins TRBV20-1 and TRBJ2-2, with TRBD2 matching over 8 bases. With V trimmed by 1 base and J by 0 bases, 4 bases remained unmatched. Germline assignment: CDR1 DFQATT and CDR2 SNEGSKA (reference sequence). CDR3 size: 16 residues. CDR3 DNA: TGCAGTGCTAGAGGGGATAGCGGGGCGAACACCGGGGAGCTGTTTTTT. This codes for CSARGDSGANTGELFF.